One and the same sample provided the 2 T cell receptor beta chains below, sequenced in a study of memory CD4+ T cells and cytomegalovirus serostatus. Clones were read by immunoSEQ multiplex PCR, and TCRdb kept only the in-frame ones, dropping some. This sample has about 57,000 clones; approximately 79% occur once, and the top ten carry about 0.86%. The sort gate was single viable CD3+CD4+CD8-CD45RO+ cells for memory CD4+ T cells. Sequencing was done on a sample of memory CD4+ T cells from blood. The source of these receptors is an adult in good health and CMV-seronegative.

The genes are TRBV6-5 and TRBJ1-1; D is undetermined. Deletions cut 6 bases from V and 1 base from J, with 9 bases between. The CDR3 length is 13 residues. Per the germline V gene, CDR1 is MNHEY and CDR2 is SVGAGI. The CDR3 DNA reads TGTGCCAGCAGCCCGAACAAGAACACTGAAGCTTTCTTT. Protein product: CASSPNKNTEAFF.

CDR3 loop: CASSYAYGGNQPQHF. The CDR3 DNA sequence: TGTGCCAGCAGTTACGCCTACGGTGGCAATCAGCCCCAGCATTTT. This rearrangement joins TRBV6-5 to TRBJ1-5; D is undetermined. V gave up 2 bases and J gave up 2 bases, with 10 bases separating them. The CDR3 extends over 15 amino acids. The V gene's germline CDR1 is MNHEY and CDR2 SVGAGI.